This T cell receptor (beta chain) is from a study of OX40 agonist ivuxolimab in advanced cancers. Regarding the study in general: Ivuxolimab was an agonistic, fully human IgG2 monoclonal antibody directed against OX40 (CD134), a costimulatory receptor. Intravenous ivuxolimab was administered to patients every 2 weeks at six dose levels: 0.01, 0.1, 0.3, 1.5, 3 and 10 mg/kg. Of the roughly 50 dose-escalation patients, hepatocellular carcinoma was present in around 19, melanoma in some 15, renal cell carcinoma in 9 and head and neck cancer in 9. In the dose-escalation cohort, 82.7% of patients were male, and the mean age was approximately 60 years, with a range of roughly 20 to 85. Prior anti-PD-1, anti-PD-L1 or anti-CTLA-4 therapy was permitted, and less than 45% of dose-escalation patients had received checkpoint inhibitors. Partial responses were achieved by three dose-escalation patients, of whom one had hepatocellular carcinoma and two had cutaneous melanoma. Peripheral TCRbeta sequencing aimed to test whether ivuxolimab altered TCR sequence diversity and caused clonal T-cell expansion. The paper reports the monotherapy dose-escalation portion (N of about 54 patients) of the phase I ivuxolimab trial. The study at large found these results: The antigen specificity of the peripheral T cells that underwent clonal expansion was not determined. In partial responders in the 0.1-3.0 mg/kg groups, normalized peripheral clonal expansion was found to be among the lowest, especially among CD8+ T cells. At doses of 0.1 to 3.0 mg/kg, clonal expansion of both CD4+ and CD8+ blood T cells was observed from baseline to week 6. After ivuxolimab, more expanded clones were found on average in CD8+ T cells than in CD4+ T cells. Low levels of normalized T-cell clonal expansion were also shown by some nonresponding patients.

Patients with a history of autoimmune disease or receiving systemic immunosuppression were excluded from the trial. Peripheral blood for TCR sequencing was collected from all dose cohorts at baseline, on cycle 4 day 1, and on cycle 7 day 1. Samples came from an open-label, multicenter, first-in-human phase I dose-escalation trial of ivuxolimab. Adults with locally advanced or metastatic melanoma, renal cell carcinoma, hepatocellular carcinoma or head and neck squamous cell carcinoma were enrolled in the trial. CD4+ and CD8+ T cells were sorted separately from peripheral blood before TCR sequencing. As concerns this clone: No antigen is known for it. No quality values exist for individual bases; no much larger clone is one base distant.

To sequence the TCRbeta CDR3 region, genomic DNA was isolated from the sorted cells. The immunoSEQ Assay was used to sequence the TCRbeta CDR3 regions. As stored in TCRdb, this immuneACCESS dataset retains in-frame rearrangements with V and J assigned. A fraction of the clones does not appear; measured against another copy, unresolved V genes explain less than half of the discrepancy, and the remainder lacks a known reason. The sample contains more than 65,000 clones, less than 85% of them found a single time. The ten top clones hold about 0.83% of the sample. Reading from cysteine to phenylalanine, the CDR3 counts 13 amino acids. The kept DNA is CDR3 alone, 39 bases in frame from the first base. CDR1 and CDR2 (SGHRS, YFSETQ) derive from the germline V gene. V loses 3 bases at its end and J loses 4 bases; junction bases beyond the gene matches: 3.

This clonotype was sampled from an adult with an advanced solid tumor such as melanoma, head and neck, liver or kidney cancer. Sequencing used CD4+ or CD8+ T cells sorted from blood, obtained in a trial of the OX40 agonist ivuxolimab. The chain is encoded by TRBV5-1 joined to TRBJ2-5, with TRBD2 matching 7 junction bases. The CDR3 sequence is CASSSWGGETQYF. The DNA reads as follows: TGCGCCAGCAGCTCCTGGGGGGGAGAGACCCAGTACTTC.